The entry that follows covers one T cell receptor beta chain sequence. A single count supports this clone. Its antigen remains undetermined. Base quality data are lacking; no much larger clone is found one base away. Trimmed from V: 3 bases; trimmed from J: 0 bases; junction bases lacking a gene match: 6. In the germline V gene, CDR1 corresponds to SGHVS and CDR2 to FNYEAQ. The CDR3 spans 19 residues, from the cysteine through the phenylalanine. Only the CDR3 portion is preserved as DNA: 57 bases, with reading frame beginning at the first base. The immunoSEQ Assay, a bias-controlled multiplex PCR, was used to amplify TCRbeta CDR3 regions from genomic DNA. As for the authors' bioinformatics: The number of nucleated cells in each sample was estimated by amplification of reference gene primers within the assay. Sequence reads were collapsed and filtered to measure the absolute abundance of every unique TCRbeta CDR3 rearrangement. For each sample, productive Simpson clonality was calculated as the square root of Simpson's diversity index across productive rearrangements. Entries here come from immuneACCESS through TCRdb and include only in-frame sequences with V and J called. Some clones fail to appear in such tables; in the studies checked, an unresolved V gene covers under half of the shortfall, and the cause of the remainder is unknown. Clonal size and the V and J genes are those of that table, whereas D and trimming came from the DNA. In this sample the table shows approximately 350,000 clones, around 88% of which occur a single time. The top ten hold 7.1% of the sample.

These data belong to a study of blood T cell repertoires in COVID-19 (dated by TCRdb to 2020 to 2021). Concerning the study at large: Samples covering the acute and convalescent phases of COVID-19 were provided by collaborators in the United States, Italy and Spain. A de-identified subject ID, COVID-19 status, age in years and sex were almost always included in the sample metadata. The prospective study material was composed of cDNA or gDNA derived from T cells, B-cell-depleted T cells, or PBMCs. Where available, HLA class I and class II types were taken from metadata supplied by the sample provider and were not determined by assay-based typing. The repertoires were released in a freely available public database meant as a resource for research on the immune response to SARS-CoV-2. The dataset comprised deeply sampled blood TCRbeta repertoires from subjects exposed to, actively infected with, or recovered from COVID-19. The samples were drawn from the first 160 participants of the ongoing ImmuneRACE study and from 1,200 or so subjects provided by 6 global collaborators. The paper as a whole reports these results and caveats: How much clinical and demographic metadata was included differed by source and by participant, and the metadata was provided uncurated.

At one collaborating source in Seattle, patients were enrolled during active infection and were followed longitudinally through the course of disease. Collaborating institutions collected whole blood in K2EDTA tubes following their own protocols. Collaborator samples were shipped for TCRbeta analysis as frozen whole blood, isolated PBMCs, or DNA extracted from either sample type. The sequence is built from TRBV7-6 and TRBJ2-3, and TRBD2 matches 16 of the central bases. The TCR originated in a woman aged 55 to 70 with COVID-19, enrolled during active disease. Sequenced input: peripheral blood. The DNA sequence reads TGTGCCAGCAGCTTGTCGGGACTAGCGGGGGGGCCTAGCACAGATACGCAGTATTTT. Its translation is CASSLSGLAGGPSTDTQYF.